The sequence of this TCR beta chain was determined in a study of blood T cells in healthy people across ages. This clonotype was counted ten times or more. This CDR3 region has 13 residues. V dropped 0 bases and J dropped 7 bases, with 11 bases sitting between them. The V gene's germline CDR1 is SGHRS and CDR2 YFSETQ. A sample-barcoded 5' primer and a J-beta primer mix were used in a second PCR of about 7 to 12 cycles. TCRdb recomputed calls from the 5' RACE reads with MiXCR, one row per CDR3 protein. The sample holds fewer than 2,000,000 distinct CDR3 sequences, around 35% seen once. The receptor was derived from a woman aged 30 to 39 in good health. The chain has TRBV5-1 and TRBJ2-7, with no clear D. Sequencing was done on a sample of blood. The CDR3 DNA reads as TGCGCCAGCAGCTTGGATCTCCCCCCGGAGCAGTACTTC. Protein: CASSLDLPPEQYF.